The rows below give T cell receptor beta chains drawn from one sample of a study of blood T cells in healthy people across ages. TCRdb re-derived calls from the 5' RACE reads in MiXCR, one entry per CDR3 protein. The sample records roughly 700,000 distinct CDR3 sequences, 45% to 50% being singletons. The sample comprised blood. Receptors were obtained from a woman aged 55-69 years in good health. Each CDR3 is given with its conserved first and last residue. The D gene is left open where the match is weak. Clone size is stated in some rows and not others, as once, few, many or a class when expanded.

cdr3_aa cdr3_nt v_call clone_size d_call j_call
CASGQGAAAEAFF TGTGCCAGCGGCCAGGGGGCGGCTGCTGAAGCTTTCTTT TRBV7-3 few TRBD1 TRBJ1-1
CSVVEGGPNEQYF TGCAGCGTTGTTGAGGGAGGCCCCAATGAGCAGTACTTC TRBV29-1 - - TRBJ2-7
CASSRSLAYEQYF TGTGCCAGCAGTCGCAGTCTAGCGTACGAGCAGTACTTC TRBV27 - - TRBJ2-7
CAITESGTSGQQYF TGTGCCATCACCGAATCCGGGACTAGCGGGCAACAGTACTTC TRBV10-3 - TRBD2 TRBJ2-5
CSARPAGGPNEQFF TGCAGTGCTAGACCGGCGGGAGGGCCCAATGAGCAGTTCTTC TRBV20-1 - TRBD2 TRBJ2-1
CASSLAGGRQETQYF TGTGCCAGCTCACTAGCGGGAGGGCGTCAAGAGACCCAGTACTTC TRBV18 many TRBD2 TRBJ2-5
CASSWYSGTSSYEQYF TGTGCCAGCAGTTGGTATAGCGGGACTAGCTCCTACGAGCAGTACTTC TRBV13 few TRBD2 TRBJ2-7
CASSQDSVAGWNSPLHF TGTGCCAGCAGCCAAGATTCGGTTGCAGGGTGGAATTCACCCCTCCACTTT TRBV3-1 - - TRBJ1-6
CSGGGVLENTDTQYF TGCAGTGGGGGAGGGGTCCTGGAAAACACAGATACGCAGTATTTT TRBV20-1 - TRBD2 TRBJ2-3
CASSFTGLNTEAFF TGTGCCAGCAGTTTCACGGGGTTGAACACTGAAGCTTTCTTT TRBV12-3/TRBV12-4 - - TRBJ1-1
CSARDRVVNTGELFF TGCAGTGCTAGAGATCGGGTAGTGAACACCGGGGAGCTGTTTTTT TRBV20-1 few - TRBJ2-2
CASSSGTGNEQYF TGTGCCAGCAGCTCCGGGACAGGCAATGAGCAGTACTTC TRBV7-2 - TRBD1 TRBJ2-7
CASRAGTGVGKLFF TGTGCCAGCAGAGCCGGGACAGGGGTTGGAAAACTGTTTTTT TRBV2 - TRBD1 TRBJ1-4
CSVETREGRETQYF TGCAGCGTTGAAACGCGGGAGGGCCGAGAGACCCAGTACTTC TRBV29-1 few TRBD2 TRBJ2-5
CASSQKTGPEKLFF TGTGCCAGCAGCCAGAAGACAGGGCCGGAAAAACTGTTTTTT TRBV3-1 - TRBD1 TRBJ1-4
CASSFRREQFF TGTGCCAGCAGCTTCCGCCGTGAGCAGTTCTTC TRBV7-2 - - TRBJ2-1
CASSTSTSPSYEQYF TGTGCCAGCAGCACCTCGACTAGCCCATCCTACGAGCAGTACTTC TRBV7-2 few TRBD2 TRBJ2-7